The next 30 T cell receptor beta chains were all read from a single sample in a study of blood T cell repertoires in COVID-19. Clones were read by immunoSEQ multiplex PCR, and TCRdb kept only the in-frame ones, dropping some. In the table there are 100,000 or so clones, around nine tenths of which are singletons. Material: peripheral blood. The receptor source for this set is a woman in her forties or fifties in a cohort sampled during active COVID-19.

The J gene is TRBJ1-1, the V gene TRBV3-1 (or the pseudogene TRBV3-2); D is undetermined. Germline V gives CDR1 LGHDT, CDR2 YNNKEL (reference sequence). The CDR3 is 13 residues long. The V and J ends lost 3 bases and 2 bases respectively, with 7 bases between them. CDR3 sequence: CASSHGANTEAFF. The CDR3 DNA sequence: TGTGCCAGCAGCCATGGAGCCAACACTGAAGCTTTCTTT.

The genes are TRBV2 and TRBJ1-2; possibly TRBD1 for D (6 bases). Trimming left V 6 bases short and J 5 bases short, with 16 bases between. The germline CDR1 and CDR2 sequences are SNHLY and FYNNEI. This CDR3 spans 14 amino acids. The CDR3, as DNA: TGTGCCAGCAGACCCTGGGGGGGCTGGTATGGCTACACCTTC. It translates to CASRPWGGWYGYTF. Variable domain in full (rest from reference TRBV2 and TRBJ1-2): EPEVTQTPSHQVTQMGQEVILRCVPISNHLYFYWYRQILGQKVEFLVSFYNNEISEKSEIFDDQFSVERPDGSNFTLKIRSTKLEDSAMYFCASRPWGGWYGYTFGSGTRLTVV.

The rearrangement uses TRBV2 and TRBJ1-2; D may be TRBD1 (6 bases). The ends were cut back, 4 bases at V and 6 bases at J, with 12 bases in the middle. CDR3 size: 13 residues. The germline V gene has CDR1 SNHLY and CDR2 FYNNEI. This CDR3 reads CASSVQGSDGYTF. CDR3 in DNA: TGTGCCAGCAGTGTACAGGGTTCTGATGGCTACACCTTC.

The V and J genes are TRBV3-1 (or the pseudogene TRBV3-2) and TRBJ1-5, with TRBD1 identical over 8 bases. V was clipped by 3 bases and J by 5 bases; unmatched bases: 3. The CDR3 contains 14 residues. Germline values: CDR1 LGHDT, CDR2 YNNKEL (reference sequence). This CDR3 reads CASSQQGAHQPQHF. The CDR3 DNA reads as TGTGCCAGCAGCCAGCAGGGGGCGCATCAGCCCCAGCATTTT.

CDR3 sequence (DNA): TGTGCCAGCAGCAAGGGACAGGGGGTACAGGATGAGCAGTTCTTC. Amino acid sequence: CASSKGQGVQDEQFF. V usage is TRBV6-6 and J usage is TRBJ2-1, with 11 bases identical to TRBD1. Per germline, CDR1 MNHNY and CDR2 SVGAGI (reference sequence). The CDR3 sequence is 15 residues long. V lost 6 bases and J lost 8; bases outside the gene matches: 9.

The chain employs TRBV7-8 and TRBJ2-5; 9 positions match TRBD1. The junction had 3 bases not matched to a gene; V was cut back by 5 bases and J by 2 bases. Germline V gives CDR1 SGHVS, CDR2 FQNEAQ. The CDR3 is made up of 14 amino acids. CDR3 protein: CASSAGTGQETQYF. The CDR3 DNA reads TGTGCCAGCAGCGCCGGGACAGGGCAAGAGACCCAGTACTTC.

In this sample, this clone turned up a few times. In DNA form, the CDR3 reads TGTGCCAGCAGCACACTAGAATACGAGCAGTACTTC. It translates to CASSTLEYEQYF. The rearrangement joins TRBV11-2 to TRBJ2-7, with D tentatively TRBD2 (5 bases). The ends were cut back, 5 bases at V and 4 bases at J, with 9 bases in the middle. Germline-derived CDR1 and CDR2 are SGHAT and FQNNGV. The CDR3 has 12 amino acids.

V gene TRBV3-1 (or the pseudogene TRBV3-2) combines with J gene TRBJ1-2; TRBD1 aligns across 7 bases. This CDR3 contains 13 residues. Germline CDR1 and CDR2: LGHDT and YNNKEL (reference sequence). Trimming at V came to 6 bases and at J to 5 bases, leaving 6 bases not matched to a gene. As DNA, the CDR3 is TGTGCCAGCAGTCGAGGGGGCGCGTATGGCTACACCTTC. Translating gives CASSRGGAYGYTF.

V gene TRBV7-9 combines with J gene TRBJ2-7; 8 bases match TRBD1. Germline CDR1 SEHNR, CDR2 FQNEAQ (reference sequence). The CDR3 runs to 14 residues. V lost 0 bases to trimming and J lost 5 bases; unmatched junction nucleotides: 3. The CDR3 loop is CASSLAGQGHEQYF. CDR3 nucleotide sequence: TGTGCCAGCAGCTTAGCCGGACAGGGCCACGAGCAGTACTTC. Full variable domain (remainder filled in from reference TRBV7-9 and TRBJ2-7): DTGVSQNPRHKITKRGQNVTFRCDPISEHNRLYWYRQTLGQGPEFLTYFQNEAQLEKSRLLSDRFSAERPKGSFSTLEIQRTEQGDSAMYLCASSLAGQGHEQYFGPGTRLTVT.

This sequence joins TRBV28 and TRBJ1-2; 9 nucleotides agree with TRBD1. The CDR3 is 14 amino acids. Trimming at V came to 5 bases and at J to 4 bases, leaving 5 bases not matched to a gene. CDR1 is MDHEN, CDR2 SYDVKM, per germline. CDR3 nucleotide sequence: TGTGCCAGCAGTAAAACAGGGGGCGGCTATGGCTACACCTTC. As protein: CASSKTGGGYGYTF.

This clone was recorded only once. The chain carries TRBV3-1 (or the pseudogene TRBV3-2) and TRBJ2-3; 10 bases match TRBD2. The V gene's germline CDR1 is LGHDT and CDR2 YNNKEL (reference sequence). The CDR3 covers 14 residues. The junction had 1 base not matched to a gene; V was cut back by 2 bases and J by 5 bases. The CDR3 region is CASSQSSGRDTQYF. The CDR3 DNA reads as TGTGCCAGCAGCCAATCTAGCGGGAGAGATACGCAGTATTTT.

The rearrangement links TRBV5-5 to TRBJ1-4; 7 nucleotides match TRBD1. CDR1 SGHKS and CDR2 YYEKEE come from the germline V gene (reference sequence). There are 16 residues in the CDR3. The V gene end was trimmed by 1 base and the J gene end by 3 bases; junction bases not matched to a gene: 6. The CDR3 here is CASSLQGGLANEKLFF. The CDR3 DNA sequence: TGTGCCAGCAGCTTGCAGGGGGGTTTGGCTAATGAAAAACTGTTTTTT.

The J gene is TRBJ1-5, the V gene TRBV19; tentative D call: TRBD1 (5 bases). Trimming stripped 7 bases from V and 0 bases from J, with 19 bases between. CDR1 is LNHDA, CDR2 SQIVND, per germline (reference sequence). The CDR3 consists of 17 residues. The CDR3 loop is CASTPDNSPYSNQPQHF. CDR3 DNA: TGTGCCAGTACCCCGGACAATTCTCCCTATAGCAATCAGCCCCAGCATTTT.

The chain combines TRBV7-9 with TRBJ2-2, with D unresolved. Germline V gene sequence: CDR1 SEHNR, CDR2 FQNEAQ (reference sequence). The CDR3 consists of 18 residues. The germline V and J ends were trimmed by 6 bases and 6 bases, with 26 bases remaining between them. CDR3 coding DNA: TGTGCCAGCAGAGTGGCCCACCCCGGAGCCGAAAAAGCCGGGGAGCTGTTTTTT. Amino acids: CASRVAHPGAEKAGELFF.

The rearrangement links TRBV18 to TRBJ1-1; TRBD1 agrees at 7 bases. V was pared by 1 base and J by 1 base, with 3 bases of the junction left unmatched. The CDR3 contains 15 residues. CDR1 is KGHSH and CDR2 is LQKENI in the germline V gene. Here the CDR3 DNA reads TGTGCCAGCTCACCACGGACAGGAGAGAACACTGAAGCTTTCTTT. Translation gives CASSPRTGENTEAFF.

CDR3 sequence: CASSLSPAGDEQYF. CDR3 sequence (DNA): TGTGCCAGCAGTTTATCACCCGCAGGGGACGAGCAGTACTTC. This chain joins TRBV27 and TRBJ2-7; D perhaps matches TRBD1 (6 bases). Germline CDR1 reads MNHEY; CDR2 reads SMNVEV (reference sequence). V was clipped by 0 bases and J by 5 bases, with 11 bases between them. This CDR3 spans 14 amino acids.

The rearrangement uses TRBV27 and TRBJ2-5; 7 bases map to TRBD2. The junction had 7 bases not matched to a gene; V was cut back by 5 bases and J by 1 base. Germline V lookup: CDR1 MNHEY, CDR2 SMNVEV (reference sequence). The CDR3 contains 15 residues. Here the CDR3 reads CASSRSPGGQETQYF. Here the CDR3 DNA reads TGTGCCAGCAGTCGGAGCCCGGGGGGCCAAGAGACCCAGTACTTC.

CDR3 in DNA: TGTGCCAGCAGTGAAGCTCTCGGCAGGGGAGTCGAAAAACTGTTTTTT. The encoded protein is CASSEALGRGVEKLFF. The rearrangement uses TRBV6-1 and TRBJ1-4, with a tentative D call TRBD1 (6 bases). There are 16 residues in the CDR3. Per the germline V gene, CDR1 is MNHNS and CDR2 is SASEGT. V gave up 0 bases and J gave up 8 bases, with 16 bases separating them.

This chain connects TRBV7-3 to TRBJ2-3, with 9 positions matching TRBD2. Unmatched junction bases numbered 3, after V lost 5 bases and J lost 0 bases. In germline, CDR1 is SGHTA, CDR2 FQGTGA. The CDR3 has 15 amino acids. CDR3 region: CASSPTSGSTDTQYF. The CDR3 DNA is TGTGCCAGCAGCCCGACTAGCGGCAGCACAGATACGCAGTATTTT. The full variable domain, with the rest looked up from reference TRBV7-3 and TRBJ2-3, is GAGVSQTPSNKVTEKGKYVELRCDPISGHTALYWYRQSLGQGPEFLIYFQGTGAADDSGLPNDRFFAVRPEGSVSTLKIQRTERGDSAVYLCASSPTSGSTDTQYFGPGTRLTVL.

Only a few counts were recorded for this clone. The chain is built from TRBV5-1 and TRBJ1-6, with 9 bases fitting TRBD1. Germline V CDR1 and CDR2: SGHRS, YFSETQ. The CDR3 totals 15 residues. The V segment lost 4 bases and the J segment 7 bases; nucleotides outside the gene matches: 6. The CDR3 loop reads CASSQGGTGNSPLHF. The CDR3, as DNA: TGCGCCAGCAGCCAAGGGGGGACAGGGAATTCACCCCTCCACTTT.

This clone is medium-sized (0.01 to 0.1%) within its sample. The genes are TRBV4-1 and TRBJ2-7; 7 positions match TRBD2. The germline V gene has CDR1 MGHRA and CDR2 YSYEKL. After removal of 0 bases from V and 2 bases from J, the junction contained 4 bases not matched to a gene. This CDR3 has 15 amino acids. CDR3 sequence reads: CASSQDEGGTYEQYF. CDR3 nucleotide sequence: TGCGCCAGCAGCCAAGATGAGGGAGGGACCTACGAGCAGTACTTC.

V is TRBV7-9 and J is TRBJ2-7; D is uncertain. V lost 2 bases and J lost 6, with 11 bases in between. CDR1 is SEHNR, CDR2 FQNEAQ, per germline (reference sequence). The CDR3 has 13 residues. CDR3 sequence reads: CASSLSKPGEQYF. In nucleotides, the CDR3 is TGTGCCAGCAGCTTAAGTAAACCCGGCGAGCAGTACTTC.

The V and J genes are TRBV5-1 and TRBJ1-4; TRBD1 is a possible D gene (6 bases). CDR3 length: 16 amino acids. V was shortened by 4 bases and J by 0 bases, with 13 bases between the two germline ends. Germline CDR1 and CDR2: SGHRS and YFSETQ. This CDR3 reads CASSIDRIATNEKLFF. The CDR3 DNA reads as TGCGCCAGCAGCATCGACAGGATAGCAACTAATGAAAAACTGTTTTTT.

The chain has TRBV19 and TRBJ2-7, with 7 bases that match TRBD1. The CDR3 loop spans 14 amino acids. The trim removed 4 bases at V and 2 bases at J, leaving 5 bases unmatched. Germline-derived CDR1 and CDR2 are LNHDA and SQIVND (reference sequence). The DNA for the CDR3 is TGTGCCAGTAGTACGGTGACAGGGACCTACGAGCAGTACTTC. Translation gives CASSTVTGTYEQYF.

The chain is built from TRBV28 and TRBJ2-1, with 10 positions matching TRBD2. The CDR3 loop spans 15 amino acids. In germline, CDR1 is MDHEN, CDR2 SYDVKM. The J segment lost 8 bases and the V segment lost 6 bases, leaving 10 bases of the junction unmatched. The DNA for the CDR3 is TGTGCCAGCAGCTCAAGCGGGAGGGCCAGGGATGAGCAGTTCTTC. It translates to CASSSSGRARDEQFF.

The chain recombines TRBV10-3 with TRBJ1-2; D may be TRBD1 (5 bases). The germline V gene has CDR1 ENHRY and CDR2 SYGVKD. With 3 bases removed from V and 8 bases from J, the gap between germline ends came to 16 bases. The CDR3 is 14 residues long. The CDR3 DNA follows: TGTGCCATCAGTGAAAGAGACCAGGGCGAAGGCTACACCTTC. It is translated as CAISERDQGEGYTF.

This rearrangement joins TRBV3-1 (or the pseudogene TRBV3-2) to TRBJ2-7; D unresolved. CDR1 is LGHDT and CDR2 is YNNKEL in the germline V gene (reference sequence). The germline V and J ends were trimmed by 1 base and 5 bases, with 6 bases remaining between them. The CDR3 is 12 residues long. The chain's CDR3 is CASSQAGNEQYF. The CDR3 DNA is TGTGCCAGCAGCCAAGCAGGAAACGAGCAGTACTTC.

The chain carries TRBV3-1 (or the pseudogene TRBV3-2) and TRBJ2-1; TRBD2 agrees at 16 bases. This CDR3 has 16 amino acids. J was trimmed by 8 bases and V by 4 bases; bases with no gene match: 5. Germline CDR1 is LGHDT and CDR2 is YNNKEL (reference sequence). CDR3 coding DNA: TGTGCCAGCAGCCCTGGGACTAGCGGGAGGGGATATGAGCAGTTCTTC. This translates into CASSPGTSGRGYEQFF.

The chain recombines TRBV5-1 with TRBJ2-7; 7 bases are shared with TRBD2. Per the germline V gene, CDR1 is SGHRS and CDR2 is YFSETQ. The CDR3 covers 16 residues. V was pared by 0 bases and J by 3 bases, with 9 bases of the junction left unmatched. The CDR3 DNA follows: TGCGCCAGCAGCTTGGCCGCCGGTCCTAGCGGCTACGAGCAGTACTTC. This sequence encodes CASSLAAGPSGYEQYF.

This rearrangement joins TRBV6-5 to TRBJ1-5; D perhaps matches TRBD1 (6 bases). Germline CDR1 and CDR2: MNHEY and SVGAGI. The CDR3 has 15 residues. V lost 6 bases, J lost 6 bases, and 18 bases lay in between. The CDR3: CASSGPWDNAQPQHF. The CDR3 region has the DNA TGTGCCAGCAGCGGTCCTTGGGACAACGCTCAGCCCCAGCATTTT.